The rows below give T cell receptor beta chains drawn from one sample of a study of OX40 agonist ivuxolimab in advanced cancers. Clones were read by immunoSEQ multiplex PCR, and TCRdb kept only the in-frame ones, dropping some. The data hold roughly 45,000 clones, with 80% to 95% observed a single time. Sequencing was performed on CD4+ or CD8+ T cells sorted from blood, taken in a trial of the OX40 agonist ivuxolimab. The receptors shown here come from an adult with an advanced solid tumor such as melanoma, head and neck, liver or kidney cancer. The CDR3 runs from the conserved cysteine through the conserved F or W. D genes are given only for firm matches. Clone size is not always given. Where it is, it says once, few, many or a class for expanded clones.

d_gene: TRBD1; v_gene: TRBV5-1; abundance: NA; j_gene: TRBJ2-5; CDR3aa: CASSRGQGAGETQYF
d_gene: TRBD1; v_gene: TRBV4-1; abundance: NA; j_gene: TRBJ1-1; CDR3aa: CASSQGQTNTEAFF
d_gene: TRBD1; v_gene: TRBV4-1; abundance: NA; j_gene: TRBJ1-6; CDR3aa: CASSQGQGVNSPLHF
d_gene: NA; v_gene: TRBV29-1; abundance: once; j_gene: TRBJ2-7; CDR3aa: CSVVRTNYEQYF
d_gene: TRBD1; v_gene: TRBV19; abundance: NA; j_gene: TRBJ1-1; CDR3aa: CASSTRTGENTEAFF
d_gene: TRBD1; v_gene: TRBV27; abundance: NA; j_gene: TRBJ2-3; CDR3aa: CASSLRGLPTDTQYF
d_gene: TRBD1; v_gene: TRBV19; abundance: NA; j_gene: TRBJ1-2; CDR3aa: CASSISGDRVYGYTF
d_gene: NA; v_gene: TRBV9; abundance: NA; j_gene: TRBJ1-4; CDR3aa: CASSVGEGWQLNEKLFF
d_gene: TRBD1; v_gene: TRBV5-1; abundance: NA; j_gene: TRBJ2-3; CDR3aa: CASSFRDRSTDTQYF
d_gene: NA; v_gene: TRBV7-9; abundance: NA; j_gene: TRBJ2-2; CDR3aa: CASSLRDTGNTGELFF